Reported below is one T cell receptor beta chain. The antigen remains unidentified. The data were produced by immunoSEQ multiplex PCR, yet TCRdb's version contains in-frame clones alone and is incomplete. The profile shows under 25,000 clones, less than 80% of them singletons. The unexposed donors gave CD4+ T cells in 2011-2018, prior to COVID-19. After about 10 days of culture, CD4+ T cells were isolated. Unexposed-donor CD4+ T cells were probed with SARS-CoV-2 S/N and four cold-coronavirus spikes, cells permitting. This specimen belongs to a study of CD4 T cells in relation to SARS-CoV-2 and coronaviruses. Germline CDR1 and CDR2: ENHRY and SYGVKD. V lost 6 bases and J 2 bases, leaving 14 bases between the germline ends. The CDR3 covers 14 residues.

The J gene is TRBJ2-7, the V gene TRBV10-3, with unresolved D. This receptor was obtained from a human donor in good health. Material for sequencing was CD4+ T cells from PBMCs, cultured in vitro. This CDR3 is CAIRYGSHTYEQYF. CDR3 nucleotides: TGTGCCATCAGATACGGGTCTCACACCTACGAGCAGTACTTC.